The subject of this entry is one T cell receptor beta chain. Its cognate antigen is unknown. The data originate from a study of cytomegalovirus exposure and HLA in healthy donors. Study results and caveats: There were approximately 150 TCR beta chains listed as cytomegalovirus-associated. The dataset shows that most TCR sequences were rare, while some public TCRs occurred in many donors. CMV antigen specificity was confirmed in vitro for three CMV-associated chains.

Germline V CDR1 and CDR2: LNHDA, SQIVND (reference sequence). This CDR3 spans 18 amino acids. V was clipped by 3 bases and J by 0 bases, with 18 bases between them. This table comes from immunoSEQ multiplex PCR, and its TCRdb copy is limited to in-frame clones, with some not included. The profile shows under 200,000 clones, around 88% of them singletons. Sequenced material: PBMCs. The chain carries TRBV19 and TRBJ1-5, with D tentatively TRBD1 (6 bases). The sequence came from a woman under 30 in good health and CMV-seronegative. The CDR3 sequence: CASSIRDKSSHSNQPQHF. The CDR3 bases are TGTGCCAGTAGTATCCGGGACAAATCTTCCCATAGCAATCAGCCCCAGCATTTT.